The rows below give T cell receptor beta chains drawn from one sample of a study of blood T cell repertoires in COVID-19. TCRdb keeps only in-frame clones here, not all; method: immunoSEQ multiplex PCR. The data show 210,000 or so clones, over 75% seen once. Sequencing input: peripheral blood. The receptor source for this set is a woman aged 40 to 55 with acute or convalescent COVID-19. Both conserved end residues are part of each CDR3. The order of the fields is clone size, D gene, J gene, V gene, CDR3 DNA, CDR3 protein. The D gene is left open where the match is weak. Clone size is not always given. Where it is, it says once, few, many or a class for expanded clones.

clone_size: once; d_call: TRBD1; j_call: TRBJ2-1; v_call: TRBV28; cdr3_nt: TGTGCCAGCATCCAAAGACAGGGGGCTAGGAATGAGCAGTTCTTC; cdr3_aa: CASIQRQGARNEQFF
clone_size: -; d_call: -; j_call: TRBJ2-3; v_call: TRBV7-2; cdr3_nt: TGTGCCAGCAGCTTAGAACCGGGGGAGTTCCGGGCAGATACGCAGTATTTT; cdr3_aa: CASSLEPGEFRADTQYF
clone_size: -; d_call: TRBD1; j_call: TRBJ2-5; v_call: TRBV18; cdr3_nt: TGTGCCAGCTCAGCGACAGGGTTAGAGACCCAGTACTTC; cdr3_aa: CASSATGLETQYF
clone_size: -; d_call: -; j_call: TRBJ2-6; v_call: TRBV12-5; cdr3_nt: TGTGCTAGTGGTTCCGAGATCGTGGGGGGATCTGGGGCCAACGTCCTGACTTTC; cdr3_aa: CASGSEIVGGSGANVLTF
clone_size: -; d_call: -; j_call: TRBJ1-6; v_call: TRBV5-1; cdr3_nt: TGCGCCAGCAGCTGGGCTCCTCCTTCGAGCTCCTATAATTCACCCCTCCACTTT; cdr3_aa: CASSWAPPSSSYNSPLHF
clone_size: -; d_call: TRBD2; j_call: TRBJ2-3; v_call: TRBV7-6; cdr3_nt: TGTGCCAGCAGCTTAGGCGGGGGGCCGTACACAGATACGCAGTATTTT; cdr3_aa: CASSLGGGPYTDTQYF
clone_size: -; d_call: -; j_call: TRBJ1-5; v_call: TRBV2; cdr3_nt: TGTGCCAGCAGTGGACAGAATAGCAATCAGCCCCAGCATTTT; cdr3_aa: CASSGQNSNQPQHF
clone_size: -; d_call: -; j_call: TRBJ1-1; v_call: TRBV5-1; cdr3_nt: TGCGCCAGCAGCTTGGGTGTGGGGGGTGAAGCTTTCTTT; cdr3_aa: CASSLGVGGEAFF
clone_size: -; d_call: -; j_call: TRBJ2-3; v_call: TRBV9; cdr3_nt: TGTGCCAGCAGCGTAGAAGGGGGCACAGATACGCAGTATTTT; cdr3_aa: CASSVEGGTDTQYF
clone_size: -; d_call: -; j_call: TRBJ1-5; v_call: TRBV18; cdr3_nt: TGTGCCAGCTCCCCCAACGATAGGGGGCAGCCCCAGCATTTT; cdr3_aa: CASSPNDRGQPQHF
clone_size: once; d_call: -; j_call: TRBJ2-2; v_call: TRBV2; cdr3_nt: TGTGCCAGCAGTGAAAACTTAATCCGCACCGGGGAGCTGTTTTTT; cdr3_aa: CASSENLIRTGELFF
clone_size: -; d_call: TRBD2; j_call: TRBJ2-3; v_call: TRBV11-2; cdr3_nt: TGTGCCAGCAGCTTATCGGTACTTCTAGCGGGGACTAGCACAGATACGCAGTATTTT; cdr3_aa: CASSLSVLLAGTSTDTQYF
clone_size: -; d_call: -; j_call: TRBJ2-1; v_call: TRBV14; cdr3_nt: TGTGCCAGCAGCCAAGTTAAGTTTGGCCCCCGCCCCAATGAGCAGTTCTTC; cdr3_aa: CASSQVKFGPRPNEQFF
clone_size: few; d_call: TRBD1; j_call: TRBJ1-1; v_call: TRBV5-1; cdr3_nt: TGCGCCAGCAGCGCGGGACAGGGACTGAACACTGAAGCTTTCTTT; cdr3_aa: CASSAGQGLNTEAFF
clone_size: -; d_call: TRBD1; j_call: TRBJ1-1; v_call: TRBV9; cdr3_nt: TGTGCCAGCAGCGTAGCAGGGGGCGTGGAAGCTTTCTTT; cdr3_aa: CASSVAGGVEAFF
clone_size: few; d_call: -; j_call: TRBJ1-6; v_call: TRBV5-1; cdr3_nt: TGCGCCAGCAGCTCACAACTCCAGGCACCCAATTCACCCCTCCACTTT; cdr3_aa: CASSSQLQAPNSPLHF
clone_size: -; d_call: -; j_call: TRBJ1-1; v_call: TRBV15; cdr3_nt: TGTGCCACCAGCAGAGGCCAGGGCAGGAACACTGAAGCTTTCTTT; cdr3_aa: CATSRGQGRNTEAFF